Sequencing of this T cell receptor (beta chain) was carried out in a study of PD-1 blockade in classical Hodgkin lymphoma. Findings and caveats of the study: CD4+ but not CD8+ TCR diversity rose significantly by C4D1. Repertoire difference causes, possibly disease activity or prior therapy, remain undefined.

Sequencing used immunoSEQ multiplex PCR; TCRdb keeps in-frame clones, though not all of them. The profile shows roughly 28,000 clones, approximately 66% of them singletons. This CDR3 comprises 11 residues. Trimming shortened V by 5 bases and J by 4 bases, and 3 bases separated the two germline ends. The germline V gene has CDR1 SGHTA and CDR2 FQGNSA. Notes on this clone: The target antigen is unknown. This sample includes further DNA sequences coding for the same CDR3.

The patients all showed relapse after autologous stem cell transplantation, while their brentuximab vedotin exposure varied. V gene TRBV7-2 combines with J gene TRBJ2-1, with D unresolved. This receptor was identified in a human donor with classical Hodgkin lymphoma. Source: peripheral blood mononuclear cells (PBMCs), taken before the second cycle of nivolumab. The CDR3 spells CASSEYNEQFF. CDR3 bases: TGTGCCAGCAGCGAATACAATGAGCAGTTCTTC. Full variable domain (remainder filled in from reference TRBV7-2 and TRBJ2-1): GAGVSQSPSNKVTEKGKDVELRCDPISGHTALYWYRQSLGQGLEFLIYFQGNSAPDKSGLPSDRFSAERTGGSVSTLTIQRTQQEDSAVYLCASSEYNEQFFGPGTRLTVL.